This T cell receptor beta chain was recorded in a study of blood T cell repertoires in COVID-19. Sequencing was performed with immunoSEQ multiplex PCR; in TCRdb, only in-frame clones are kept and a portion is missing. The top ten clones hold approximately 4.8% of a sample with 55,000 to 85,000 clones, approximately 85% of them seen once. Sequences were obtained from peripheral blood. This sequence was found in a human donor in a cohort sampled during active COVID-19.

In DNA form, the CDR3 reads TGTGCCAGCAGCAGTGACAGGGATAGGAGCAATCAGCCCCAGCATTTT. The encoded protein is CASSSDRDRSNQPQHF. V and J are TRBV21-1 and TRBJ1-5; TRBD1, the table's D call, lacks a check against the DNA. TRBV21-1 is tagged as a pseudogene. The CDR3 is made up of 16 amino acids.